This T cell receptor beta chain appears in the sequencing data of a study of T cells in tuberculosis. Looked up from germline, CDR1 is SGHRS and CDR2 is YFSETQ. The CDR3 consists of 12 residues. The V end was cut by 0 bases, the J end by 4 bases, with 4 bases between. This clone was detected only once. Its antigen is currently unknown. Sequencing used immunoSEQ multiplex PCR; TCRdb keeps in-frame clones, though not all of them. The table has some 28,000 clones, around 91% seen once. Findings and caveats of the study: The TCR-beta difference was not significant; alpha differences partly reflected length.

Sequenced material: PBMCs. This sequence originates from a donor aged 5-35 years with latent tuberculosis or without tuberculosis infection. The chain combines TRBV5-1 with TRBJ1-1; D remains ambiguous. CDR3 nucleotide sequence: TGCGCCAGCAGCTTGGTCGGCACTGAAGCTTTCTTT. Its protein product is CASSLVGTEAFF.